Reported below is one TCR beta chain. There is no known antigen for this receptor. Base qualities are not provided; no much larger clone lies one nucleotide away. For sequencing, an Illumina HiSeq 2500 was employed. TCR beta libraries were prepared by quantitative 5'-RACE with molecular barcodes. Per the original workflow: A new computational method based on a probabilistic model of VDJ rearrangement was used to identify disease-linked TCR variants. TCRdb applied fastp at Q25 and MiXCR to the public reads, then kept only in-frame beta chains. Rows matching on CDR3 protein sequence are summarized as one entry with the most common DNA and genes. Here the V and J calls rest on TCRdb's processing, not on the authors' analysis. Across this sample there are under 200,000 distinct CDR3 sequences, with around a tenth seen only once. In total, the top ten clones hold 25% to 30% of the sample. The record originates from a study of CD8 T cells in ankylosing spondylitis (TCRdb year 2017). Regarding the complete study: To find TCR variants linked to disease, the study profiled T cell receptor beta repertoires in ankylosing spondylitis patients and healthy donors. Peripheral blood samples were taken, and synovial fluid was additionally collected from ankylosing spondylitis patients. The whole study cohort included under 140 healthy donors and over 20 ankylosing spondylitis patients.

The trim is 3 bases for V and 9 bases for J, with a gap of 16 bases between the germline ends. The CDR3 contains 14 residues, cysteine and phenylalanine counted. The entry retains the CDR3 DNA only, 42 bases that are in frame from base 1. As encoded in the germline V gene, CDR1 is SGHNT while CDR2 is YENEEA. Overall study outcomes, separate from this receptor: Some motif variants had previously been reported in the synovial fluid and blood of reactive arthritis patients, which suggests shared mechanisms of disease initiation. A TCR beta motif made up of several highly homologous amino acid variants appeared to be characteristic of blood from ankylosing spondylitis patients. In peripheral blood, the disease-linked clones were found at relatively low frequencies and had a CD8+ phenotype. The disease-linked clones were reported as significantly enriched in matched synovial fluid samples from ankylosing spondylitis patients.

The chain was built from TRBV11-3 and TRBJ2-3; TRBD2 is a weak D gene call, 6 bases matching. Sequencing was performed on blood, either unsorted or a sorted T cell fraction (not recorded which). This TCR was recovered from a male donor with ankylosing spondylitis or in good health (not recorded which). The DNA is TGTGCCAGCAGCTTTGGGACGGAACGGGGGACGCAGTATTTT. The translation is CASSFGTERGTQYF.